This is a list of T cell receptor beta chains from one sample in a study of CD8 T cells in Susac syndrome. Via MiXCR, TCRdb re-called the immunoSEQ multiplex PCR reads, giving one row per CDR3 protein. The repertoire holds around 300,000 distinct CDR3 sequences, with about nine tenths as singletons. Source material: CD8+ T cells from PBMCs. Receptors were obtained from a human donor with multiple sclerosis. Both conserved end residues are part of each CDR3. D genes are given only for firm matches. Clone sizes are given selectively: once, few, many, or a class where the clone is expanded.

CASGAGHEQYF	TGTGCTAGTGGGGCAGGGCACGAGCAGTACTTC	TRBV12-5	TRBJ2-7	few	-
CASSFGGQVYGYTF	TGTGCCAGCAGTTTTGGTGGGCAGGTCTATGGCTACACCTTC	TRBV12-3/TRBV12-4	TRBJ1-2	-	-
CASSLSASGVYTGELFF	TGTGCCAGCAGCTTATCGGCTAGCGGGGTTTACACCGGGGAGCTGTTTTTT	TRBV11-2	TRBJ2-2	-	TRBD2
CASSISSTGHQPQHF	TGTGCCAGTAGTATCTCTTCGACAGGTCATCAGCCCCAGCATTTT	TRBV19	TRBJ1-5	-	-
CASSQGPTRGIAKNIQYF	TGTGCCAGCAGCCAAGGGCCGACTAGGGGCATAGCCAAAAACATTCAGTACTTC	TRBV11-1	TRBJ2-4	-	-
CASSQALGEEYGYTF	TGCGCCAGCAGCCAAGCTCTGGGGGAGGAGTATGGCTACACCTTC	TRBV4-3	TRBJ1-2	-	-
CSARAGDRDYEQYF	TGCAGTGCTAGAGCAGGGGACAGAGACTACGAGCAGTACTTC	TRBV20-1	TRBJ2-7	-	TRBD1
CASSVDGGLGQPQHF	TGTGCCAGCAGCGTAGATGGGGGGCTAGGACAGCCCCAGCATTTT	TRBV9	TRBJ1-5	-	-
CASSPRDRAETQYF	TGCGCCAGCAGCCCCCGGGACAGGGCTGAGACCCAGTACTTC	TRBV4-1	TRBJ2-5	-	TRBD1
CASSVAVSWDTQYF	TGTGCCAGCAGCGTAGCTGTGAGTTGGGATACGCAGTATTTT	TRBV9	TRBJ2-3	-	-
CASSPSGQGMAEAFF	TGTGCCAGCTCACCAAGCGGACAGGGTATGGCTGAAGCTTTCTTT	TRBV18	TRBJ1-1	-	TRBD1
CASSITSGFFNEQFF	TGTGCCAGTAGTATCACTAGCGGGTTTTTCAATGAGCAGTTCTTC	TRBV19	TRBJ2-1	-	TRBD2
CASSFHRGRSTDTQYF	TGTGCCAGCAGCTTTCATAGGGGGCGTAGCACAGATACGCAGTATTTT	TRBV7-9	TRBJ2-3	-	TRBD1
CASSQDGGGGSTDTQYF	TGCGCCAGCAGCCAAGATGGCGGCGGGGGAAGCACAGATACGCAGTATTTT	TRBV4-3	TRBJ2-3	-	TRBD2
CSASGTSAGQYF	TGCAGTGCTAGCGGGACCTCCGCCGGGCAGTACTTC	TRBV20-1	TRBJ2-7	-	-
CASSVDRGTDTQYF	TGTGCCAGCAGCGTGGACAGGGGTACAGATACGCAGTATTTT	TRBV25-1	TRBJ2-3	-	TRBD1
CASSYAVPGTGELFF	TGTGCCAGCAGTTACGCCGTACCGGGGACCGGGGAGCTGTTTTTT	TRBV6-6	TRBJ2-2	-	-
CASSEGFSYEQYF	TGTGCCAGCAGTGAGGGCTTCTCCTACGAGCAGTACTTC	TRBV6-1	TRBJ2-7	few	-
CASSLSPLGGETQYF	TGTGCCAGCAGCTTAAGCCCGCTTGGGGGAGAGACCCAGTACTTC	TRBV7-3	TRBJ2-5	-	-
CASSSTGYDGYTF	TGTGCCAGCAGCTCGACAGGTTATGATGGCTACACCTTC	TRBV7-9	TRBJ1-2	few	-
CASSQRGTYEQYF	TGTGCCAGCAGCCAAAGAGGTACCTACGAGCAGTACTTC	TRBV7-2	TRBJ2-7	few	-
CASSTSAVTGELFF	TGTGCCAGCAGCACGTCGGCAGTCACCGGGGAGCTGTTTTTT	TRBV25-1	TRBJ2-2	-	-
CSARDMTVQVDTQYF	TGCAGTGCTAGAGATATGACGGTCCAGGTAGATACGCAGTATTTT	TRBV20-1	TRBJ2-3	-	-
CSASRYNNEQFF	TGCAGTGCTAGTCGGTACAACAATGAGCAGTTCTTC	TRBV20-1	TRBJ2-1	-	-
CASSGIPYNEQFF	TGTGCCAGCAGCGGAATTCCATACAATGAGCAGTTCTTC	TRBV7-9	TRBJ2-1	-	-
CASSYEGAGTDTQYF	TGTGCCAGCAGTTATGAGGGGGCGGGGACAGATACGCAGTATTTT	TRBV6-5	TRBJ2-3	-	-
CASSIDREAATYEQYF	TGTGCCAGTAGTATAGACAGGGAAGCGGCTACCTACGAGCAGTACTTC	TRBV19	TRBJ2-7	-	-
CASSYVEMTGELFF	TGTGCCAGCAGTTATGTTGAGATGACCGGGGAGCTGTTTTTT	TRBV6-2/TRBV6-3	TRBJ2-2	-	-